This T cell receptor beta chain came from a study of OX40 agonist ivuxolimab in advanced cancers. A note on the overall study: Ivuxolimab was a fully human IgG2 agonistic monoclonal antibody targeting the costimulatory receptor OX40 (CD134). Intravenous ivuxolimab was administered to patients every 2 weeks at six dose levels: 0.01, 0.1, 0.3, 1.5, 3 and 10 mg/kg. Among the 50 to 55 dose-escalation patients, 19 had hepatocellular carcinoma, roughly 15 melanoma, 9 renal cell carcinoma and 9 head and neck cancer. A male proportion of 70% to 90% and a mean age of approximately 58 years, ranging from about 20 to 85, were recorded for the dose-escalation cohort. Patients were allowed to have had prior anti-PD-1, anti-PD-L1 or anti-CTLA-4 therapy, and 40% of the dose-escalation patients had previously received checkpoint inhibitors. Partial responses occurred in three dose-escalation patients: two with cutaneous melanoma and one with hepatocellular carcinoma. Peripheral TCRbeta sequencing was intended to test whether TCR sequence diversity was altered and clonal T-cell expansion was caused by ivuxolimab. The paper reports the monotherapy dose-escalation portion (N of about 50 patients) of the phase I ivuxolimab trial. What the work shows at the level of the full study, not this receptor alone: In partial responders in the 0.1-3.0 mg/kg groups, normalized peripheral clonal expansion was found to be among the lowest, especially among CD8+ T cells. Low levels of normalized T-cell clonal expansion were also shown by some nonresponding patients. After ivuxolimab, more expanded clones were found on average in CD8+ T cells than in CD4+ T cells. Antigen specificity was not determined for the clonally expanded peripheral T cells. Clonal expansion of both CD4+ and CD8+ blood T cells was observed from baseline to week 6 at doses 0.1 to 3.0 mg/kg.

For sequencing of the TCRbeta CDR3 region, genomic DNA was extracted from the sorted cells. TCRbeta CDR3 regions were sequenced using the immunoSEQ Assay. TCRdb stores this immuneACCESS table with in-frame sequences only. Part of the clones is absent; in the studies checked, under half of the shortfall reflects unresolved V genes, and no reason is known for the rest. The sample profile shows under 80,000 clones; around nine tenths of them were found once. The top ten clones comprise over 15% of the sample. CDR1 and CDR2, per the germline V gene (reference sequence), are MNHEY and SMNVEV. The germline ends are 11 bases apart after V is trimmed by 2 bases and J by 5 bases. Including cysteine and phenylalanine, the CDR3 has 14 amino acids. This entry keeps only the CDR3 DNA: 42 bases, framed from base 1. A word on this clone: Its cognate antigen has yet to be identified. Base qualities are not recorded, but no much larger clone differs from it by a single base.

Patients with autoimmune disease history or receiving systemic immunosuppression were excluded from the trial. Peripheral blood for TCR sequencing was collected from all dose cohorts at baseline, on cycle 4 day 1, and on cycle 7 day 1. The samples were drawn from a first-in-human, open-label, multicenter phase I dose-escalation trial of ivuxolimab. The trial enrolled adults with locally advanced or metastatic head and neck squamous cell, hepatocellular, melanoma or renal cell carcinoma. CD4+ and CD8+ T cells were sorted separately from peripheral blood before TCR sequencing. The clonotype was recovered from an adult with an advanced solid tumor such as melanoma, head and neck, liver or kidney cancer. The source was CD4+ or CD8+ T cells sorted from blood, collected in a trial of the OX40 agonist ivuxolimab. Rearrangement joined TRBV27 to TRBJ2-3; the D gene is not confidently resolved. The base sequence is TGTGCCAGCAGTTTACTACTAACCGGAGATACGCAGTATTTT. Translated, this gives CASSLLLTGDTQYF.